Below are 8 T cell receptor beta chains sequenced from a single sample in a study of spatial heterogeneity in lung cancer. Study outcomes and limitations: Higher tumor mutation counts went along with higher counts of expanded intratumoral alpha and beta TCRs.

These receptors' targets are unknown. The sample's time point: sample taken at primary tumor resection. TCRdb processed the 5' RACE reads anew with MiXCR; each CDR3 protein has one entry. Of about 6,000 distinct CDR3 sequences listed, roughly a tenth are singletons. The sample in question was lung tumor tissue, obtained at surgery. These receptors originate from a female donor with early-stage non-small cell lung cancer.

This clonotype was seen at least ten times. The V and J genes are TRBV27 and TRBJ1-1; D gene unclear. Germline-derived CDR1 and CDR2 are MNHEY and SMNVEV (reference sequence). Trimming stripped 6 bases from V and 5 bases from J, with 10 bases between. The CDR3 spans 12 residues. CDR3 in amino acids: CASRAIGTEAFF. The CDR3 DNA is TGTGCCAGCAGGGCTATTGGGACTGAAGCTTTCTTT.

This clonotype has a count of ten or more. This chain uses TRBV5-1 with TRBJ1-1, with TRBD1 identical over 9 bases. The V segment lost 6 bases and the J segment 1 base; nucleotides outside the gene matches: 4. CDR3 length: 14 amino acids. Per germline, CDR1 SGHRS and CDR2 YFSETQ. The CDR3 nucleotides are TGCGCCAGCAAGGGACAGGGATCGAACACTGAAGCTTTCTTT. Its protein product is CASKGQGSNTEAFF.

The chain employs TRBV7-2 and TRBJ2-7, with D perhaps matching TRBD1 (6 bases). CDR1 is SGHTA, CDR2 FQGNSA, per germline. V was shortened by 4 bases and J by 0 bases, with 10 bases between the two germline ends. This CDR3 is 14 amino acids long. DNA for the CDR3: TGTGCCAGCAGCTCACAGGGTAGCTCCTACGAGCAGTACTTC. It yields the protein CASSSQGSSYEQYF.

This clonotype came up many times. This sequence joins TRBV28 and TRBJ1-2, with no clear D. Germline lookup yields CDR1 MDHEN and CDR2 SYDVKM. The CDR3 length is 11 residues. Trimming took off 3 bases at V and 10 bases at J, with 9 bases between the two ends. The CDR3 coding sequence is TGTGCCAGCAGTTTTGTTTTCGCCTACACCTTC. Its protein product is CASSFVFAYTF.

This clonotype is judged medium-sized. This rearrangement joins TRBV28 to TRBJ2-7, with a tentative D call TRBD1 (6 bases). The germline V gene encodes CDR1 MDHEN and CDR2 SYDVKM. The CDR3 runs 12 residues. V was pared by 6 bases and J by 2 bases, with 8 bases between. CDR3 protein: CASRRQAYEQYF. CDR3 nucleotides: TGTGCCAGCAGAAGACAGGCCTACGAGCAGTACTTC.

In its sample, this clonotype ranks as medium-sized. This chain joins TRBV28 and TRBJ1-2; D is unresolved. V shed 5 bases and J shed 5 bases, with 12 bases lying between them. The CDR3 is 13 residues long. Germline V gives CDR1 MDHEN, CDR2 SYDVKM. CDR3 in amino acids: CASSPSWVYGYTF. In nucleotides, the CDR3 is TGTGCCAGCAGTCCCAGTTGGGTTTATGGCTACACCTTC.

By frequency in the sample, this clonotype is medium-sized. The rearrangement joins TRBV20-1 to TRBJ2-7; D may be TRBD1 (6 bases). Germline V gives CDR1 DFQATT, CDR2 SNEGSKA (reference sequence). Trimming cost V 6 bases and J 4 bases, with 19 bases left between them. This CDR3 has 14 residues. The CDR3 coding sequence is TGCAGTGCCAAGAACAGGGAAGGTATATACGAGCAGTACTTC. It yields the protein CSAKNREGIYEQYF.

This clonotype was counted ten times or more. CDR3 region: CASSFGGVGETQYF. In DNA, the CDR3 is TGTGCCAGCAGCTTCGGAGGTGTCGGAGAGACCCAGTACTTC. The chain carries TRBV5-6 and TRBJ2-5, with a tentative D call TRBD2 (5 bases). This CDR3 region has 14 residues. The V gene's germline CDR1 is SGHDT and CDR2 YYEEEE. The V and J ends lost 2 bases and 4 bases respectively, with 12 bases between them. The complete variable domain, with remaining parts taken from reference TRBV5-6 and TRBJ2-5, reads DAGVTQSPTHLIKTRGQQVTLRCSPKSGHDTVSWYQQALGQGPQFIFQYYEEEERQRGNFPDRFSGHQFPNYSSELNVNALLLGDSALYLCASSFGGVGETQYFGPGTRLLVL.